This is a list of T cell receptor beta chains from one sample in a study of cytomegalovirus exposure and HLA in healthy donors. Some clones are missing from TCRdb's copy, which holds only in-frame ones; the method was immunoSEQ multiplex PCR. The sample has about 120,000 clones, around three quarters seen once. The sample comprised PBMCs. The receptors derive from a human donor in good health. Both conserved end residues are trimmed from each CDR3. The order of the fields is J gene, CDR3 length, V gene, D gene, CDR3 protein. D genes are given only for firm matches.

>TRBJ1-1|12|TRBV6-5|TRBD1
ASRSTGGAREAF
>TRBJ1-5|13|TRBV9|TRBD1
ASSVATGADQPQH
>TRBJ1-6|13|TRBV11-2|NA
ASSLQGIGNSPLH
>TRBJ2-5|15|TRBV7-7|TRBD2
ASSIGQSTSGLETQY
>TRBJ2-5|13|TRBV27|NA
ASSPRQEQIETQY
>TRBJ1-6|16|TRBV4-3|NA
ASSQEAKQSSYNSPLH
>TRBJ2-1|12|TRBV4-2|TRBD2
ASSGTSGNDEQF
>TRBJ2-1|12|TRBV5-1|TRBD2
ASFSGSKNNEQF
>TRBJ2-2|12|TRBV25-1|NA
ASRSPGNTGELF
>TRBJ1-1|11|TRBV5-1|TRBD1
ASSPGGGAEAF
>TRBJ1-1|13|TRBV4-1|NA
ASSQTQGSNTEAF
>TRBJ1-1|11|TRBV7-8|NA
ASSLAGHTEAF
>TRBJ2-3|13|TRBV6-1|NA
ASSDFEGSTDTQY
>TRBJ2-7|13|TRBV6-1|NA
ASSEYPGQAGEQY
>TRBJ1-6|11|TRBV19|NA
ASSERNNSPLH
>TRBJ2-3|12|TRBV6-6|NA
ASNLDSLTDTQY
>TRBJ2-7|11|TRBV7-9|TRBD1
ASSSGQPYEQY
>TRBJ2-7|19|TRBV4-1|TRBD1
ASSQEGGQGASLPGSYEQY
>TRBJ2-5|13|TRBV6-4|TRBD2
AIRGGGRDRETQY
>TRBJ2-1|12|TRBV7-8|NA
TSSSNRRSNEQF
>TRBJ2-2|13|TRBV15|TRBD1
ATRTGAINTGELF
>TRBJ2-5|12|TRBV14|NA
ASSHLQAQETQY
>TRBJ2-7|11|TRBV7-2|TRBD1
ASSLTGLYEQY
>TRBJ1-1|13|TRBV27|TRBD1
ASSALTGWDTEAF
>TRBJ2-7|11|TRBV5-1|NA
ASSLVQGFEQY
>TRBJ1-5|10|TRBV7-9|TRBD1
ASSLDRGLLY
>TRBJ2-5|13|TRBV7-2|TRBD2
ASSFSSGTQETQY
>TRBJ2-7|13|TRBV5-1|TRBD1
ASSLRIGTGNEQY
>TRBJ1-5|14|TRBV5-6|NA
ASSSNGGSYNQPQH
>TRBJ1-1|11|TRBV2|NA
ASRGTLLLEAF
>TRBJ2-3|13|TRBV14|NA
ASSQWGLLTDTQY
>TRBJ2-6|17|TRBV5-1|TRBD1
ASSLVLQGGSSGANVLT
>TRBJ1-2|11|TRBV5-1|NA
ASTRRYGDGYT
>TRBJ2-2|15|TRBV11-2|TRBD2
ASSFTSGSIGSGELF
>TRBJ2-3|12|TRBV30|NA
ACALALRTDTQY
>TRBJ1-4|11|TRBV7-9|TRBD1
ASSRDRGEKLF
>TRBJ2-7|15|TRBV7-8|TRBD2
ASSPVVGGAGGYEQY
>TRBJ1-1|8|TRBV30|NA
AWERGKAF
>TRBJ1-6|15|TRBV30|TRBD1
AWDRDREWSYNSPLH
>TRBJ2-7|12|TRBV5-1|NA
ASSLAASAYEQY
>TRBJ1-1|14|TRBV6-1|TRBD1
ASSVLSWQGATEAF
>TRBJ2-5|13|TRBV5-1|TRBD1
ASSSQPGGQETQY
>TRBJ1-1|15|TRBV4-2|TRBD1
ASSQELGQGASTEAF
>TRBJ1-5|13|TRBV5-8|NA
ASSLSGGGNQPQH
>TRBJ1-2|11|TRBV23-1|NA
ASIPPANYGYT
>TRBJ2-1|14|TRBV7-2|TRBD2
ASSYGGAGGPREQF
>TRBJ2-7|13|TRBV6-1|TRBD1
ASSNPGTGVYEQY
>TRBJ2-7|14|TRBV5-1|NA
ASSFSARGDYYEQY
>TRBJ2-7|13|TRBV19|NA
ASSPLGLTPYEQY
>TRBJ1-2|9|TRBV20-1|NA
SAPANYGYT
>TRBJ1-2|11|TRBV6-5|NA
ASTHRGDRGYT
>TRBJ1-1|12|TRBV7-6|NA
ASSLDGRDTEAF